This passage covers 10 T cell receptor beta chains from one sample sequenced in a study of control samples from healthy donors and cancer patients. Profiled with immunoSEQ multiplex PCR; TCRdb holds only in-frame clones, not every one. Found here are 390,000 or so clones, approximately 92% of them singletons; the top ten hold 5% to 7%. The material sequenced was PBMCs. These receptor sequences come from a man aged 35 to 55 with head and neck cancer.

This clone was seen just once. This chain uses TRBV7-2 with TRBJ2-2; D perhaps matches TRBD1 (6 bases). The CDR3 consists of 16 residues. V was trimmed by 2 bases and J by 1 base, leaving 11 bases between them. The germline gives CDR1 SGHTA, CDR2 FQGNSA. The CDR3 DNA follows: TGTGCCAGCAGCTTACGATGGGACAAGAACACCGGGGAGCTGTTTTTT. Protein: CASSLRWDKNTGELFF.

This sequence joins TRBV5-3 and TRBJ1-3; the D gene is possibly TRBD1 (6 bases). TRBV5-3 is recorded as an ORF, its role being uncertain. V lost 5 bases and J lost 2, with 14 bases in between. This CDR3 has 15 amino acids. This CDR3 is CARSDGAGAGNTIYF. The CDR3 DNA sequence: TGTGCCAGAAGTGACGGGGCAGGGGCTGGAAACACCATATATTTT.

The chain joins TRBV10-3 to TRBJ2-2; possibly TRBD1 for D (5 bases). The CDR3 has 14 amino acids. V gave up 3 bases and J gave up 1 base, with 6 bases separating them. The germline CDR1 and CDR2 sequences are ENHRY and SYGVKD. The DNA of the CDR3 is TGTGCCATCAGTGACAGGGAGAACACCGGGGAGCTGTTTTTT. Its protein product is CAISDRENTGELFF.

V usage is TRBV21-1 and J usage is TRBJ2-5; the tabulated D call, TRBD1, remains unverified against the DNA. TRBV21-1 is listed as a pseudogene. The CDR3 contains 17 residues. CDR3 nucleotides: TGTGCCAGCAGCAAAACGGCAAAAAAGGGGTCCAAAGAGACCCAGTACTTC. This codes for CASSKTAKKGSKETQYF.

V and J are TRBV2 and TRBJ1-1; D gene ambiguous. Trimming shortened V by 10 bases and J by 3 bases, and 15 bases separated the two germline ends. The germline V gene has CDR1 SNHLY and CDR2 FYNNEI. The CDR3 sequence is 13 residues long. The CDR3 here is CATLPNSYTEAFF. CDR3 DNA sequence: TGTGCCACCCTCCCCAACAGCTACACTGAAGCTTTCTTT.

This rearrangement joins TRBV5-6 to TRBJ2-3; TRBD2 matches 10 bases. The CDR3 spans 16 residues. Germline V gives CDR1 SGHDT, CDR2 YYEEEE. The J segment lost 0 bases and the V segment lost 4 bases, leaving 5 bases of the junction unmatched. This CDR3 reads CASSAGLADSTDTQYF. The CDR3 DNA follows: TGTGCCAGCAGCGCCGGACTAGCGGATAGCACAGATACGCAGTATTTT. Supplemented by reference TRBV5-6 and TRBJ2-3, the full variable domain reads DAGVTQSPTHLIKTRGQQVTLRCSPKSGHDTVSWYQQALGQGPQFIFQYYEEEERQRGNFPDRFSGHQFPNYSSELNVNALLLGDSALYLCASSAGLADSTDTQYFGPGTRLTVL.

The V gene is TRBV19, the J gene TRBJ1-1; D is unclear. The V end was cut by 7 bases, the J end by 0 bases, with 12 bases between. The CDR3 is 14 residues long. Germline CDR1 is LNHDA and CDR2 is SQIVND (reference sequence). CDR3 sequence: CASIPRRMNTEAFF. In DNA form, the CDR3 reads TGTGCCAGTATCCCCCGGCGTATGAACACTGAAGCTTTCTTT.

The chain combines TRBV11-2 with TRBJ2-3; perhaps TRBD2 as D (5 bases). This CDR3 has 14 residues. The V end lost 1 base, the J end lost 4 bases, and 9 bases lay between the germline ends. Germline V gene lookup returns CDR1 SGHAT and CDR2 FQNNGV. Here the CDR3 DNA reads TGTGCCAGCAGCTTAGTTAGCGTTGCAGATACGCAGTATTTT. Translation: CASSLVSVADTQYF.

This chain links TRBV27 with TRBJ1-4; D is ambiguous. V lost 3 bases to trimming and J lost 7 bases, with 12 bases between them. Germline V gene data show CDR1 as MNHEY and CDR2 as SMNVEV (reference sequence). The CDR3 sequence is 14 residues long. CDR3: CASSFGGIGEKLFF. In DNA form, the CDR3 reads TGTGCCAGCAGTTTCGGCGGGATTGGTGAAAAACTGTTTTTT.

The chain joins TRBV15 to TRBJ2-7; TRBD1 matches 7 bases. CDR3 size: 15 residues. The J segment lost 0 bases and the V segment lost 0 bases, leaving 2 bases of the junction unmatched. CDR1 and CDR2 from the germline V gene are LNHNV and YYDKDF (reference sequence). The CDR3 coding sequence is TGTGCCACCAGCAGAGAAGGGGGCCCCTCCTACGAGCAGTACTTC. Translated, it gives CATSREGGPSYEQYF.